One sample yielded the 29 T cell receptor beta chains listed below, sequenced in a study of blood T cells in healthy people across ages. A second PCR, run for about 7 to 11 cycles, used a sample-barcoded 5' primer plus a J-beta primer mix. From the 5' RACE reads, TCRdb called clonotypes with MiXCR, one entry per CDR3 protein. The sample yields fewer than 900,000 distinct CDR3 sequences, roughly 45% seen once. The sequencing sample was made of blood. The receptors originated from a woman aged 60-75 years in good health.

The chain joins TRBV27 to TRBJ2-2; the match to TRBD2 covers 7 bases. This CDR3 has 16 amino acids. Germline V gives CDR1 MNHEY, CDR2 SMNVEV (reference sequence). After removal of 2 bases from V and 3 bases from J, the junction contained 6 bases not matched to a gene. The CDR3 sequence is CASSLRERGDTGELFF. The CDR3 DNA is TGTGCCAGCAGTTTAAGGGAACGGGGGGACACCGGGGAGCTGTTTTTT.

CDR3 residues: CASRSQAGAYNEQYF. The CDR3 DNA reads as TGTGCCAGCAGGAGCCAAGCGGGAGCCTACAATGAGCAGTACTTC. The rearrangement joins TRBV6-2 or TRBV6-3 to TRBJ2-5; 8 bases align to TRBD2. The CDR3 has 15 amino acids. Germline V lookup: CDR1 MNHEY, CDR2 SVGEGT. The ends lost 6 bases at V and 11 bases at J; junction bases unmatched: 17.

The rearrangement joins TRBV7-9 to TRBJ2-7; D gene ambiguous. Per germline, CDR1 SEHNR and CDR2 FQNEAQ (reference sequence). The V end was cut by 1 base, the J end by 4 bases, with 11 bases between. CDR3 length: 14 amino acids. CDR3 sequence (DNA): TGTGCCAGCAGCTTAGAGTTAACCGGGTACGAGCAGTACTTC. It specifies CASSLELTGYEQYF.

The rearrangement uses TRBV27 and TRBJ2-7; possibly TRBD2 for D (6 bases). The CDR3 runs 14 residues. V lost 3 bases, J lost 3 bases, and 12 bases lay in between. The germline CDR1 and CDR2 sequences are MNHEY and SMNVEV (reference sequence). As DNA, the CDR3 is TGTGCCAGCAGTTTGGCGGGGATGAACTACGAGCAGTACTTC. It encodes CASSLAGMNYEQYF.

There are a few counts of this clonotype. The chain recombines TRBV11-2 with TRBJ2-3; D possibly corresponds to TRBD2 (5 bases). In germline, CDR1 is SGHAT, CDR2 FQNNGV. The CDR3 spans 15 residues. V was cut by 7 bases and J by 4 bases, with 18 bases left in between. The CDR3 DNA follows: TGTGCCAGCACCCAACTGAACGGGAAGTCAGATACGCAGTATTTT. This encodes CASTQLNGKSDTQYF.

The sample holds many counts of this clonotype. The J gene is TRBJ2-7, the V gene TRBV29-1; the D call may be TRBD1 or TRBD2 (5 bases each). Germline V CDR1 and CDR2: SQVTM, ANQGSEA. The CDR3 runs to 14 residues. V lost 3 bases, J lost 7 bases, and 19 bases lay in between. The chain's CDR3 is CSVDRGPSAGEQYF. The CDR3 DNA sequence: TGCAGCGTTGATCGGGGACCCTCCGCCGGGGAGCAGTACTTC.

This chain uses TRBV20-1 with TRBJ2-1; TRBD2 aligns across 13 bases. Germline V lookup: CDR1 DFQATT, CDR2 SNEGSKA (reference sequence). V dropped 1 base and J dropped 10; count of bases not matched to a gene: 7. The CDR3 length is 15 residues. CDR3 loop: CSARGPGLAGNEQFF. In DNA, the CDR3 is TGCAGTGCTAGAGGCCCGGGACTAGCGGGAAACGAGCAGTTCTTC.

This rearrangement joins TRBV7-9 to TRBJ1-2, with D uncertain. This CDR3 comprises 14 residues. Trimming removed 5 bases at V and 4 bases at J, with 14 bases between. Germline V lookup: CDR1 SEHNR, CDR2 FQNEAQ (reference sequence). The CDR3 sequence is CASSVRGVVYGYTF. CDR3 DNA sequence: TGTGCCAGCAGCGTCCGCGGGGTCGTCTATGGCTACACCTTC. Full variable domain (rest looked up from reference TRBV7-9 and TRBJ1-2): DTGVSQNPRHKITKRGQNVTFRCDPISEHNRLYWYRQTLGQGPEFLTYFQNEAQLEKSRLLSDRFSAERPKGSFSTLEIQRTEQGDSAMYLCASSVRGVVYGYTFGSGTRLTVV.

J is TRBJ1-2 and V is TRBV4-2, with D possibly TRBD1 on 5 matching bases. The germline gives CDR1 LGHNA, CDR2 YNFKEQ. Trimming left V 0 bases short and J 3 bases short, with 11 bases between. There are 15 residues in the CDR3. CDR3 coding DNA: TGTGCCAGCAGCCAAGATCTTGACAGCTACTATGGCTACACCTTC. Translated: CASSQDLDSYYGYTF.

A remark on this clonotype: A clone one base away is much larger, so this may be a read error. The chain couples TRBV7-2 to TRBJ1-5; no clear D gene. The CDR3 is made up of 14 amino acids. Germline values: CDR1 SGHTA, CDR2 FQGNSA. CDR3 sequence: CASSLQDSNRPQHF. CDR3 coding DNA: TGTGCCAGCAGCTTACAGGATAGCAATCGGCCCCAGCATTTT.

The sample holds a few counts of this clonotype. This chain links TRBV6-6 with TRBJ2-1, with TRBD2 identical over 13 bases. This CDR3 is 17 amino acids long. From germline, CDR1 is MNHNY and CDR2 SVGAGI (reference sequence). V was clipped by 4 bases and J by 9 bases; unmatched bases: 12. CDR3 sequence: CASSSREGLAGVGEQFF. As DNA, the CDR3 is TGTGCCAGCAGTTCACGGGAAGGACTAGCGGGAGTCGGTGAGCAGTTCTTC.

The genes are TRBV28 and TRBJ1-5, with 7 bases fitting TRBD1. The CDR3 runs 18 residues. The germline V gene has CDR1 MDHEN and CDR2 SYDVKM. V lost 5 bases and J lost 0; bases outside the gene matches: 13. The CDR3 region is CASSPSRGGPYSNQPQHF. CDR3 DNA: TGTGCCAGCAGTCCGTCCAGGGGGGGGCCGTATAGCAATCAGCCCCAGCATTTT.

The chain employs TRBV11-2 and TRBJ2-1; the D gene is possibly TRBD2 (5 bases). The CDR3 runs 14 residues. The germline CDR1 and CDR2 sequences are SGHAT and FQNNGV. V was shortened by 1 base and J by 9 bases, with 13 bases between the two germline ends. CDR3 sequence reads: CASSLAEQRIEQFF. The CDR3 bases are TGTGCCAGCAGCTTAGCTGAGCAGCGGATTGAGCAGTTCTTC.

The chain is built from TRBV28 and TRBJ1-2; TRBD1 might be the D (5 bases). Germline CDR1 is MDHEN and CDR2 is SYDVKM. V lost 5 bases, J lost 5 bases, and 15 bases lay in between. The CDR3 contains 14 residues. CDR3 amino acids: CASSPTGTLYGYTF. The CDR3 DNA follows: TGTGCCAGCAGTCCAACCGGGACTCTATATGGCTACACCTTC.

With regard to this clonotype: Germline is not matched at one junction end, which may reflect a read error. This CDR3 is CAGSQRTSVYNEQFF. As DNA, the CDR3 is TGTGCCGGCAGTCAGCGGACTAGCGTTTACAATGAGCAGTTCTTC. V gene TRBV28 combines with J gene TRBJ2-1; 9 bases match TRBD2. The length of the CDR3 is 15 residues. CDR1 is MDHEN, CDR2 SYDVKM, per germline.

This chain links TRBV9 with TRBJ2-3; 12 bases are shared with TRBD2. This CDR3 is 17 amino acids long. Germline V gene lookup returns CDR1 SGDLS and CDR2 YYNGEE. V lost 0 bases, J lost 3 bases, and 5 bases stayed unmatched. The CDR3 DNA reads TGTGCCAGCAGCGTAGATCCTAGCGGGGGGGCGACAGATACGCAGTATTTT. It encodes CASSVDPSGGATDTQYF.

A word on this clonotype: A much larger clone lies one base from this, so it may be a read error. The chain carries TRBV7-8 and TRBJ2-7, with 9 bases lining up with TRBD1. J lost 5 bases, V lost 1 base, and 3 bases had no gene match. Germline V CDR1 and CDR2: SGHVS, FQNEAQ. The CDR3 loop spans 14 amino acids. CDR3 DNA: TGTGCCAGCAGCTTAGGGACAGGGGTCGACGAGCAGTACTTC. It encodes CASSLGTGVDEQYF.

This clonotype was seen more than once but under ten times. As DNA, the CDR3 is TGTGCCAGCAGCTTAGATGGGGTTGGCTATGGCTACACCTTC. Translated: CASSLDGVGYGYTF. The chain uses TRBV7-2 and TRBJ1-2; D remains ambiguous. The CDR3 is made up of 14 amino acids. Germline CDR1 is SGHTA and CDR2 is FQGNSA. Trimming took off 1 base at V and 4 bases at J, with 10 bases between the two ends.

V gene TRBV29-1 combines with J gene TRBJ1-2; D might be TRBD1 (6 bases). The V and J ends lost 4 bases and 3 bases respectively, with 12 bases between them. The V gene's germline CDR1 is SQVTM and CDR2 ANQGSEA. The length of the CDR3 is 13 residues. CDR3 protein: CSVGGGPDYGYTF. CDR3 DNA: TGCAGCGTTGGGGGGGGGCCGGACTATGGCTACACCTTC.

This clonotype was seen a handful of times. J is TRBJ1-2 and V is TRBV29-1; 7 bases map to TRBD1. The germline CDR1 and CDR2 sequences are SQVTM and ANQGSEA. Germline trimming cut 7 bases from V and 0 bases from J; bases unmatched to any gene: 11. This CDR3 spans 15 amino acids. The CDR3 reads CSADRDSNTNYGYTF. CDR3 DNA sequence: TGCAGCGCAGATCGGGACAGCAACACTAACTATGGCTACACCTTC.

A word on this clonotype: This may be a read error: a much more frequent sequence differs by one nucleotide. The genes are TRBV7-7 and TRBJ2-1; D may be TRBD1 (6 bases). CDR3 length: 15 residues. The germline CDR1 and CDR2 sequences are SSHAT and FNYEAQ (reference sequence). The CDR3 sequence is CASSLAGENYNEQFF. The CDR3 DNA sequence: TGTGCTAGCAGCTTAGCAGGGGAGAATTACAATGAGCAGTTCTTC.

The chain uses TRBV7-2 and TRBJ2-4; 8 bases map to TRBD2. The CDR3 runs 14 residues. Losses at the gene ends were 6 bases for V and 8 bases for J; bases not matched to a gene: 9. Germline V lookup: CDR1 SGHTA, CDR2 FQGNSA. The CDR3 loop is CASRRAGDRDIQYF. CDR3 coding DNA: TGTGCCAGCAGGCGAGCGGGAGATAGGGACATTCAGTACTTC.

The sample holds a few counts of this clonotype. This chain links TRBV5-1 with TRBJ2-6; D unresolved. This CDR3 contains 14 residues. CDR1 and CDR2 (germline): SGHRS, YFSETQ. The V gene lost 7 bases and the J gene lost 3 bases, with 11 bases spanning the gap. CDR3 loop: CASRPPIGANVLTF. The CDR3 DNA sequence: TGCGCCAGCCGTCCCCCGATTGGGGCCAACGTCCTGACTTTC.

The chain is built from TRBV3-1 and TRBJ1-2; D may be TRBD1 (5 bases). Germline V CDR1 and CDR2: LGHDT, YNNKEL (reference sequence). This CDR3 is 15 amino acids long. Trimming removed 1 base at V and 1 base at J, with 10 bases between. The CDR3 sequence is CASSQAGIVNYGYTF. The CDR3 DNA follows: TGTGCCAGCAGCCAAGCAGGGATCGTTAACTATGGCTACACCTTC.

The sample holds a few counts of this clonotype. The chain links TRBV27 to TRBJ2-3, with 8 bases matching TRBD2. Trimming cost V 4 bases and J 2 bases; bases outside gene matches: 8. This CDR3 has 16 residues. CDR1 and CDR2 from the germline V gene are MNHEY and SMNVEV (reference sequence). For the CDR3, the DNA is TGTGCCAGCAGTTCCCGGATACTAGCGGACACAGATACGCAGTATTTT. Translated: CASSSRILADTDTQYF.

The rearrangement uses TRBV13 and TRBJ1-2; D is ambiguous. The CDR3 totals 12 residues. The V and J ends lost 0 bases and 8 bases respectively, with 7 bases between them. The germline CDR1 and CDR2 sequences are PRHDT and FYEKMQ (reference sequence). In nucleotides, the CDR3 is TGTGCCAGCAGCTTAGGGTTGGGGGGCTACACCTTC. It codes for CASSLGLGGYTF.

The chain couples TRBV6-1 to TRBJ1-5; TRBD1 might be the D (5 bases). This CDR3 comprises 12 residues. Trimming removed 4 bases from V and 11 bases from J, with 12 bases in between. Germline V CDR1 and CDR2: MNHNS, SASEGT. The CDR3 reads CASSVQGSAQHF. The CDR3, as DNA: TGTGCCAGCAGTGTCCAGGGTTCGGCCCAGCATTTT.

The chain couples TRBV18 to TRBJ2-1; D may correspond to TRBD1 or TRBD2 (6 bases each). Germline values: CDR1 KGHSH, CDR2 LQKENI. CDR3 size: 16 residues. The ends were cut back, 2 bases at V and 9 bases at J, with 20 bases in the middle. The CDR3: CASSPSSGGLRSEQFF. The DNA of the CDR3 is TGTGCCAGCTCACCAAGCTCCGGGGGCCTGCGGAGTGAGCAGTTCTTC.

This clonotype has more than one count but fewer than ten. V usage is TRBV20-1 and J usage is TRBJ2-5; 10 bases align to TRBD2. The CDR3 has 15 amino acids. The germline V gene encodes CDR1 DFQATT and CDR2 SNEGSKA (reference sequence). With V trimmed by 3 bases and J by 3 bases, 7 bases remained unmatched. The CDR3 sequence: CSASQPTSGEETQYF. In DNA, the CDR3 is TGCAGTGCTAGCCAACCCACTAGCGGGGAAGAGACCCAGTACTTC.